The next 22 T cell receptor beta chains were all read from a single sample in a study of blood T cell repertoires in COVID-19. Using immunoSEQ multiplex PCR, the repertoire was profiled, and TCRdb retains in-frame clones only, with some absent. The sample records 250,000 or so clones, roughly 88% being singletons. The sequenced material came from PBMCs or T cells enriched from blood (not recorded which). The receptors originated from a woman aged 40 to 50 who had been exposed to COVID-19.

The gene calls are TRBV6-1 and TRBJ2-3; D not resolved. The CDR3 spans 14 residues. Trimming took 3 bases from V and 5 from J, leaving 12 bases between them. The germline CDR1 and CDR2 sequences are MNHNS and SASEGT. CDR3 loop: CASSDTYGEDTQYF. CDR3 coding DNA: TGTGCCAGCAGTGACACCTACGGAGAAGATACGCAGTATTTT.

The rearrangement uses TRBV27 and TRBJ2-7, with 7 bases fitting TRBD1. This CDR3 comprises 15 residues. Germline CDR1 and CDR2: MNHEY and SMNVEV (reference sequence). The trim removed 4 bases at V and 0 bases at J, leaving 6 bases unmatched. The CDR3 sequence: CASSSRGSSSYEQYF. CDR3 DNA: TGTGCCAGCAGTTCCAGGGGGTCTAGCTCCTACGAGCAGTACTTC.

The chain employs TRBV24-1 and TRBJ1-2, with D unclear. The V end was cut by 5 bases, the J end by 2 bases, with 11 bases between. Germline V gene sequence: CDR1 KGHDR, CDR2 SFDVKD. The CDR3 sequence is 14 residues long. For the CDR3, the DNA is TGTGCCACCAGTGGGGTACCTAGCAACTATGGCTACACCTTC. It is translated as CATSGVPSNYGYTF.

This chain joins TRBV3-1 (or the pseudogene TRBV3-2) and TRBJ2-7; TRBD1 agrees at 8 bases. The germline V gene encodes CDR1 LGHDT and CDR2 YNNKEL (reference sequence). The J segment lost 2 bases and the V segment lost 5 bases, leaving 23 bases of the junction unmatched. There are 20 residues in the CDR3. The CDR3 DNA reads as TGTGCCAGCAGCAAAAGGTGCCAAGGTCGGTTAGGACAGGGAACCTACGAGCAGTACTTC. Protein sequence: CASSKRCQGRLGQGTYEQYF.

The chain joins TRBV4-3 to TRBJ1-5; D gene unclear. The length of the CDR3 is 13 residues. Germline assignment: CDR1 LGHNA and CDR2 YSLEER. Trimming pared 4 bases from V and 12 bases from J, leaving 16 bases between. This CDR3 reads CASSLGMWGGQHF. Written as DNA, the CDR3 is TGCGCCAGCAGCCTAGGAATGTGGGGAGGCCAGCATTTT.

This rearrangement joins TRBV28 to TRBJ1-5, with D perhaps TRBD1 (6 bases). CDR1 is MDHEN and CDR2 is SYDVKM in the germline V gene. This CDR3 has 16 amino acids. V lost 6 bases and J lost 1, with 16 bases in between. For the CDR3, the DNA is TGTGCCAGCAGCCCACAGGGTAGAGTAAGCAATCAGCCCCAGCATTTT. Its translation: CASSPQGRVSNQPQHF.

The rearrangement links TRBV19 to TRBJ1-3; 7 nucleotides agree with TRBD1. V shed 5 bases and J 0 bases; nucleotides not matched to a gene: 4. The V gene's germline CDR1 is LNHDA and CDR2 SQIVND (reference sequence). The CDR3 consists of 15 residues. CDR3 amino acids: CASSRDSFSGNTIYF. The CDR3 DNA follows: TGTGCCAGTAGTCGGGACAGCTTCTCTGGAAACACCATATATTTT.

This chain connects TRBV3-1 (or the pseudogene TRBV3-2) to TRBJ1-1, with 12 positions matching TRBD1. The V and J ends lost 4 bases and 0 bases, in that order; junction bases with no gene match: 15. This CDR3 region has 20 residues. Looked up from germline, CDR1 is LGHDT and CDR2 is YNNKEL (reference sequence). The CDR3 here is CASSPGTGGGMNYLNTEAFF. In nucleotides, the CDR3 is TGTGCCAGCAGCCCCGGGACAGGGGGCGGTATGAACTATTTGAACACTGAAGCTTTCTTT.

The chain carries TRBV12-3 or TRBV12-4 and TRBJ2-7; possible D gene TRBD1, 6 bases. With 6 bases removed from V and 4 bases from J, the gap between germline ends came to 13 bases. The CDR3 covers 13 residues. CDR3 protein: CASSRGQIYEQYF. CDR3 sequence (DNA): TGTGCCAGCAGCCGTGGACAGATTTACGAGCAGTACTTC.

The CDR3 spells CASSETFSGGGELFF. In DNA, the CDR3 is TGTGCCAGCAGCGAAACGTTCTCCGGGGGCGGGGAGCTGTTTTTT. The chain recombines TRBV5-6 with TRBJ2-2, with D maybe TRBD2 (6 bases). Germline V gene lookup returns CDR1 SGHDT and CDR2 YYEEEE. Trimming shortened V by 4 bases and J by 7 bases, and 17 bases separated the two germline ends. There are 15 residues in the CDR3. The full variable domain, completed using reference TRBV5-6 and TRBJ2-2, is DAGVTQSPTHLIKTRGQQVTLRCSPKSGHDTVSWYQQALGQGPQFIFQYYEEEERQRGNFPDRFSGHQFPNYSSELNVNALLLGDSALYLCASSETFSGGGELFFGEGSRLTVL.

This chain links TRBV28 with TRBJ1-1; D possibly corresponds to TRBD1 (5 bases). Germline-derived CDR1 and CDR2 are MDHEN and SYDVKM. V was shortened by 6 bases and J by 0 bases, with 11 bases between the two germline ends. The CDR3 consists of 14 residues. The DNA for the CDR3 is TGTGCCAGCAGCTACGGGGGAATGAACACTGAAGCTTTCTTT. Amino acid sequence: CASSYGGMNTEAFF.

This chain connects TRBV12-3 or TRBV12-4 to TRBJ2-3; unclear D gene. V lost 6 bases, J lost 0 bases, and 4 bases lay in between. The CDR3 sequence is 12 residues long. Here the CDR3 DNA reads TGTGCCAGCAGCACTAGCACAGATACGCAGTATTTT. It specifies CASSTSTDTQYF.

The table lists this clone with a few counts. The chain couples TRBV7-2 to TRBJ2-7; 7 bases align to TRBD1. V shed 6 bases, J shed 4 bases, and the junction held 12 bases outside the gene matches. CDR3 size: 15 residues. Germline CDR1 and CDR2: SGHTA and FQGNSA. CDR3 protein: CASRKDRDGRYEQYF. CDR3 bases: TGTGCCAGCAGAAAAGACAGGGACGGAAGGTACGAGCAGTACTTC.

The gene calls are TRBV12-3 or TRBV12-4 and TRBJ1-5; D may be TRBD1 (6 bases). This CDR3 has 13 residues. Deletions cut 9 bases from V and 5 bases from J, with 14 bases between. Here the CDR3 DNA reads TGTGCCAGTTCAACAGGGTTTGATCAGCCCCAGCATTTT. Translated: CASSTGFDQPQHF.

The gene calls are TRBV4-1 and TRBJ2-2, with TRBD1 matching over 10 bases. Trimming took 5 bases from V and 3 from J; bases not matched to a gene: 9. Per the germline V gene, CDR1 is MGHRA and CDR2 is YSYEKL. The CDR3 sequence is 17 residues long. The CDR3 loop reads CASSLSAGQGYTGELFF. For the CDR3, the DNA is TGCGCCAGCAGCTTATCTGCGGGACAGGGGTACACCGGGGAGCTGTTTTTT.

The rearrangement uses TRBV5-1 and TRBJ1-1; TRBD1 is a possible D gene (6 bases). CDR1 SGHRS and CDR2 YFSETQ come from the germline V gene. V lost 0 bases and J lost 2, with 11 bases in between. This CDR3 region has 15 residues. DNA of the CDR3: TGCGCCAGCAGCTTGGTTCAGGGGAAAAACACTGAAGCTTTCTTT. It codes for CASSLVQGKNTEAFF.

The CDR3 reads CASTVSSVGLAGTQYF. CDR3 DNA: TGTGCCAGCACAGTGTCAAGCGTTGGGCTTGCGGGGACGCAGTATTTT. The rearrangement uses TRBV2 and TRBJ2-3; D perhaps matches TRBD2 (6 bases). Trimming shortened V by 7 bases and J by 9 bases, and 26 bases separated the two germline ends. The CDR3 spans 16 residues. Germline V gene sequence: CDR1 SNHLY, CDR2 FYNNEI.

With respect to this clone: Different DNA sequences within this sample yield the same CDR3. The chain couples TRBV11-2 to TRBJ1-6; D gene ambiguous. CDR3 length: 15 residues. CDR1 and CDR2 (germline): SGHAT, FQNNGV. Trimming shortened V by 1 base and J by 0 bases, and 4 bases separated the two germline ends. CDR3 nucleotide sequence: TGTGCCAGCAGCTTAGGGAGCTCCTATAATTCACCCCTCCACTTT. Residues: CASSLGSSYNSPLHF.

The rearrangement joins TRBV28 to TRBJ1-2, with D possibly matching TRBD1 (5 bases). The V and J ends lost 2 bases and 4 bases respectively, with 26 bases between them. The CDR3 consists of 19 residues. CDR1 is MDHEN and CDR2 is SYDVKM in the germline V gene. The CDR3 is CASSLAPRRGRETFYGYTF. Here the CDR3 DNA reads TGTGCCAGCAGTTTAGCACCTCGGCGGGGCCGGGAGACGTTCTATGGCTACACCTTC.

The chain combines TRBV3-1 (or the pseudogene TRBV3-2) with TRBJ2-6, with D possibly being TRBD2 (5 bases). Trimming took 1 base from V and 3 from J, leaving 19 bases between them. In germline, CDR1 is LGHDT, CDR2 YNNKEL (reference sequence). This CDR3 is 19 amino acids long. The CDR3 region has the DNA TGTGCCAGCAGCCAAGTTCTTTACGGTGGACTTGGTGGGGCCAACGTCCTGACTTTC. Its translation: CASSQVLYGGLGGANVLTF.

This chain uses TRBV5-4 with TRBJ1-1; 8 nucleotides align to TRBD1. The CDR3 consists of 16 residues. The germline V gene has CDR1 SGHNT and CDR2 YYREEE (reference sequence). The ends lost 4 bases at V and 0 bases at J; junction bases unmatched: 8. CDR3 loop: CASSPTTDRVNTEAFF. The CDR3 bases are TGTGCCAGCAGCCCTACGACGGACAGGGTGAACACTGAAGCTTTCTTT.

In DNA form, the CDR3 reads TGTGCCAGCAGTCCAGGGGGGCACTATGGCTACACCTTC. It yields the protein CASSPGGHYGYTF. The J gene is TRBJ1-2, the V gene TRBV28; 7 positions agree with TRBD1. With V trimmed by 5 bases and J by 3 bases, 3 bases remained unmatched. This CDR3 has 13 residues. From germline, CDR1 is MDHEN and CDR2 SYDVKM.